This record concerns one T cell receptor beta chain sequence. Produced via immunoSEQ multiplex PCR; TCRdb's table is partial and in-frame only. This table has approximately 240,000 clones, roughly 84% appearing once. This sample is drawn from a study of blood T cell repertoires in COVID-19. The CDR3 length is 16 residues. V gave up 0 bases and J gave up 8 bases, with 18 bases separating them. Per germline, CDR1 SGHRS and CDR2 YFSETQ. Sequenced sample: peripheral blood. The chain joins TRBV5-1 to TRBJ2-1; a weak D match, TRBD2 (5 bases). The TCR was taken from a man aged 45-65 years who had recovered from COVID-19. CDR3 coding DNA: TGCGCCAGCAGCTTGGTCTCGCGGGTTGCGAAGGATGAGCAGTTCTTC. Translated, it gives CASSLVSRVAKDEQFF.